This TCR beta chain stems from a study of T cell responses to AZD1222 COVID-19 vaccine. Profiled with immunoSEQ multiplex PCR; TCRdb holds only in-frame clones, not every one. The table has under 140,000 clones, 88% seen once; the top ten hold around 1.7%. As concerns this clone: Its antigen is currently unknown.

Whole-study results and caveats: An increase in Spike-specific TCR breadth and depth was observed after two AZD1222 doses.

The TCR comes from an adult in good health. The sample here was peripheral blood, taken on day 0 of AZD1222 vaccination.

The CDR3 here is CASRGDSHIQYF. CDR3 coding DNA: TGTGCCAGCAGGGGGGACAGCCACATTCAGTACTTC. The rearrangement joins TRBV5-6 to TRBJ2-4; 7 bases align to TRBD1. V shed 5 bases and J 8 bases; nucleotides not matched to a gene: 4. The germline CDR1 and CDR2 sequences are SGHDT and YYEEEE. The CDR3 is 12 residues long.